The clone carrying this T cell receptor beta chain has more than one count but fewer than ten. Its antigen is unknown. This sample stems from a study of regulatory dendritic cells for organ transplantation. General observations from the study: Memory CD8+ clonal expansion seemed more limited with regulatory than mature dendritic cells.

V gave up 8 bases and J gave up 4 bases, with 17 bases separating them. Germline V CDR1 and CDR2: SNHLY, FYNNEI. The CDR3 consists of 14 residues. Sequenced by immunoSEQ multiplex PCR; TCRdb stores in-frame clones only, minus some. Among about 20,000 clones listed, 70% to 85% were seen once. Sorted T cells were CFSE-labeled and cultured 4 to 5 days with allogeneic regulatory or mature dendritic cells at 1:10. This clonotype was obtained from a human donor in good health. Sequencing was done on a sample of memory CD4+ T cells from blood cultured with regulatory dendritic cells. Indicated subset: CD45RO+ memory T cells. V usage is TRBV2 and J usage is TRBJ1-2; D is possibly TRBD1 (6 bases). The CDR3 DNA reads as TGTGCCAGCCGAGCCCAGGGGACGGTCTATGGCTACACCTTC. Residues: CASRAQGTVYGYTF.